One and the same sample provided the 3 T cell receptor beta chains below, sequenced in a study of blood T cell repertoires in COVID-19. This table comes from immunoSEQ multiplex PCR, and its TCRdb copy is limited to in-frame clones, with some not included. The sample gives 350,000 or so clones, 90% of which show up once; approximately 7% is in the top ten. The sequencing sample was made of peripheral blood. These receptors were collected from a man aged 18 to 30 with active or convalescent COVID-19.

This sequence joins TRBV2 and TRBJ2-1; 10 bases are a match to TRBD2. The CDR3 sequence is 15 residues long. V lost 7 bases and J lost 5; bases outside the gene matches: 8. CDR1 SNHLY and CDR2 FYNNEI come from the germline V gene. The CDR3 reads CASTPVTSGDNEQFF. The CDR3, as DNA: TGTGCCAGCACTCCAGTCACTAGCGGGGACAATGAGCAGTTCTTC. Full variable domain (outside the CDR3, taken from reference TRBV2 and TRBJ2-1): EPEVTQTPSHQVTQMGQEVILRCVPISNHLYFYWYRQILGQKVEFLVSFYNNEISEKSEIFDDQFSVERPDGSNFTLKIRSTKLEDSAMYFCASTPVTSGDNEQFFGPGTRLTVL.

This clone has only one observation. The chain has TRBV6-5 and TRBJ1-5; TRBD1 might be the D (5 bases). Germline CDR1 is MNHEY and CDR2 is SVGAGI. V lost 5 bases and J lost 5, with 7 bases in between. This CDR3 spans 12 amino acids. This CDR3 reads CASSPGYQPQHF. The CDR3 region has the DNA TGTGCCAGCAGTCCAGGGTATCAGCCCCAGCATTTT.

The chain combines TRBV7-2 with TRBJ2-7, with 9 positions matching TRBD1. Germline CDR1 is SGHTA and CDR2 is FQGNSA. This CDR3 is built from 15 residues. With 3 bases clipped from V and 4 bases from J, the junction kept 7 bases outside the gene matches. Written as DNA, the CDR3 is TGTGCCAGCAGCTTCTCCGGGACAGGGTGGTACGAGCAGTACTTC. Translated: CASSFSGTGWYEQYF. Together with reference TRBV7-2 and TRBJ2-7, the CDR3 gives the full variable domain: GAGVSQSPSNKVTEKGKDVELRCDPISGHTALYWYRQSLGQGLEFLIYFQGNSAPDKSGLPSDRFSAERTGGSVSTLTIQRTQQEDSAVYLCASSFSGTGWYEQYFGPGTRLTVT.